This entry is about one TCR beta chain. Its antigen is unknown. This record comes from a study of T cells in Graves' hyperthyroidism and ophthalmopathy. Study-level findings and limits: A 13 V-J signature model discriminated ophthalmopathy versus stable hyperthyroidism.

Each person with ophthalmopathy scored at least 3 on the Clinical Activity Score, reached NOSPECS grade 4 or higher, and had been ill under 3 months. Researchers barred patients who had uncontrolled infection, other autoimmune disease, pregnancy or lactation. On the basis of clinical symptoms, serum thyroxine and TRAb, thyroid ultrasound and orbital computed tomography, diagnoses were made. Germline CDR1 reads LNHDA; CDR2 reads SQIVND (reference sequence). V lost 6 bases and J 0 bases, leaving 12 bases between the germline ends. This CDR3 comprises 15 residues. Amplification targeted TCR beta CDR3 regions from RNA transcripts. HTBI primers were the set used in a first-round RT-PCR of the TCR CDR3. TCRdb processed the multiplex PCR reads anew with MiXCR; each CDR3 protein has one entry. Of about 300,000 distinct CDR3 sequences listed, approximately 19% are singletons.

The sequence came from a man aged 45 to 65 with Graves' ophthalmopathy. The chain couples TRBV19 to TRBJ1-5; D gene unclear. Specimen: blood. CDR3 DNA: TGTGCCAGTAGGAGGAGCCACCATAGCAATCAGCCCCAGCATTTT. Its protein is CASRRSHHSNQPQHF.